Here is one T cell receptor (beta chain) with its context. The antigen it binds to is not known. One base away there is no much larger clone; base qualities are not given. Inclusive of the bounding cysteine and phenylalanine, the CDR3 is 17 residues long. Only the CDR3 region is kept as DNA, spanning 51 bases read in frame from base 1. As encoded in the germline V gene, CDR1 is MGHRA while CDR2 is YSYEKL. V lost 4 bases and J lost 1 base, and the count of bases not matched to a germline gene is 9. The data derive from a study of control samples from healthy donors and cancer patients (dated by TCRdb to the early 2020s). Preparation of the library involved the immunoSEQ multiplex PCR assay. TCRdb limited this immuneACCESS table to in-frame rearrangements with V and J called. A share of clones is missing; checked studies link under half to unresolved V genes, and the rest is unexplained. Present in this sample are roughly 50,000 clones, 90% to 95% of which were seen just once. The ten largest clones take up roughly 0.8% of the sample.

The clonotype was recovered from a man in his thirties or forties with colorectal cancer. The source material was PBMCs. The rearranged segments are TRBV4-1 and TRBJ1-5; TRBD1 aligns with 8 central bases. The CDR3 reads as follows: CASSPTGGRASNQPQHF. The bases are TGCGCCAGCAGCCCTACAGGGGGTAGAGCGAGCAATCAGCCCCAGCATTTT.